Each of the 20 T cell receptor beta chains below was sequenced from the same sample in a study of T-cell memory formation after mild COVID-19. TCRdb used MiXCR to reprocess the 5' RACE reads, holding one entry per CDR3 protein. The sample gives about 400,000 distinct CDR3 sequences, 20% to 30% of which show up once; roughly 13% is in the top ten. Sample: PBMCs or a T cell subset sorted from them (not recorded which). The receptors derive from an adult woman who had mild COVID-19 (a few samples of this study predate the infection). Cell type and time point are not known.

This clonotype was detected only a few times. The rearrangement joins TRBV5-5 to TRBJ2-1, with 10 bases lining up with TRBD1. Trimming at V came to 2 bases and at J to 7 bases, leaving 9 bases not matched to a gene. The CDR3 totals 16 residues. The germline gives CDR1 SGHKS, CDR2 YYEKEE (reference sequence). CDR3 residues: CASSFGRDRGRNEQFF. The CDR3 coding sequence is TGTGCCAGCAGCTTTGGTAGGGACAGGGGTAGGAATGAGCAGTTCTTC.

This clonotype was counted at least ten times. This chain links TRBV6-5 with TRBJ2-6; D is uncertain. This CDR3 is 17 amino acids long. V lost 3 bases, J lost 0 bases, and 12 bases lay in between. Germline V gene data show CDR1 as MNHEY and CDR2 as SVGAGI. For the CDR3, the DNA is TGTGCCAGCAGTTATTCGAGACCCAACTCTGGGGCCAACGTCCTGACTTTC. Translating it yields CASSYSRPNSGANVLTF.

This chain connects TRBV6-5 to TRBJ1-1; TRBD1 agrees at 9 bases. The V segment lost 5 bases and the J segment 7 bases; nucleotides outside the gene matches: 5. This CDR3 has 13 residues. The V gene's germline CDR1 is MNHEY and CDR2 SVGAGI. The CDR3 nucleotides read TGTGCCAGCAGTCTACCGGGACAGGGTGAAGCTTTCTTT. This encodes CASSLPGQGEAFF.

The chain recombines TRBV5-4 with TRBJ2-3, with D tentatively TRBD2 (5 bases). Germline V gene sequence: CDR1 SGHNT, CDR2 YYREEE (reference sequence). This CDR3 spans 13 amino acids. V gave up 6 bases and J gave up 4 bases, with 12 bases separating them. CDR3 residues: CASTRGSPDTQYF. CDR3 coding DNA: TGTGCCAGCACCCGAGGGAGCCCAGATACGCAGTATTTT.

This clonotype was counted only a few times. This sequence joins TRBV7-9 and TRBJ2-1; 8 bases align to TRBD1. CDR1 SEHNR and CDR2 FQNEAQ come from the germline V gene (reference sequence). V dropped 3 bases and J dropped 0; count of bases not matched to a gene: 13. This CDR3 contains 19 residues. The CDR3 reads CASSFPDRETVSSYNEQFF. In DNA, the CDR3 is TGTGCCAGCAGCTTTCCGGACAGGGAGACGGTGAGCTCCTACAATGAGCAGTTCTTC.

In this sample, this clonotype turned up a few times. The genes are TRBV28 and TRBJ1-2; D is possibly TRBD1 (5 bases). The CDR3 totals 13 residues. From germline, CDR1 is MDHEN and CDR2 SYDVKM. V gave up 3 bases and J gave up 4 bases, with 9 bases separating them. This CDR3 is CASSFGGVYGYTF. The CDR3 nucleotides are TGTGCCAGCAGTTTTGGGGGTGTCTATGGCTACACCTTC.

The chain employs TRBV27 and TRBJ2-1, with D possibly called TRBD1 or TRBD2 (6 bases each). Looked up from germline, CDR1 is MNHEY and CDR2 is SMNVEV (reference sequence). V was trimmed by 3 bases and J by 4 bases, leaving 13 bases between them. The CDR3 runs 15 residues. CDR3 bases: TGTGCCAGCAGTTTTGCTGGAGGGGGTTACAATGAGCAGTTCTTC. Residues: CASSFAGGGYNEQFF.

Ten or more counts support this clonotype. V gene TRBV10-3 combines with J gene TRBJ2-5, with D possibly being TRBD1 (5 bases). Germline V gives CDR1 ENHRY, CDR2 SYGVKD. The V end was cut by 6 bases, the J end by 4 bases, with 15 bases between. CDR3 length: 14 amino acids. The CDR3 coding sequence is TGTGCCATCAGGGACAATAACTGGGGAGAGACCCAGTACTTC. Translating gives CAIRDNNWGETQYF.

In the case of this clonotype: The junction departs from germline at one end; a sequencing error may be responsible. This chain links TRBV30 with TRBJ2-1; TRBD2 matches at 7 bases. In germline, CDR1 is GTSNPN, CDR2 SVGIG (reference sequence). The CDR3 runs to 15 residues. For the CDR3, the DNA is TGTGCCTGGAGTGTACTATCGGGGAGGGGAGCCTGGACACTCTTC. It encodes CAWSVLSGRGAWTLF.

The chain links TRBV20-1 to TRBJ1-5; 7 bases line up with TRBD1. The V gene's germline CDR1 is DFQATT and CDR2 SNEGSKA (reference sequence). This CDR3 spans 13 amino acids. Trimming removed 4 bases from V and 5 bases from J; junction bases left unmatched: 5. The CDR3 here is CSATGTADQPQHF. CDR3 nucleotides: TGCAGTGCTACTGGGACAGCGGATCAGCCCCAGCATTTT.

This chain uses TRBV5-1 with TRBJ1-1; a weak D match, TRBD1 (5 bases). Germline CDR1 SGHRS, CDR2 YFSETQ. Trimming removed 2 bases at V and 4 bases at J, with 9 bases between. The CDR3 spans 13 residues. The CDR3 bases are TGCGCCAGCAGCTTATCAGGGATCACTGAAGCTTTCTTT. Protein sequence: CASSLSGITEAFF.

Only a few counts were recorded for this clonotype. The rearrangement links TRBV20-1 to TRBJ2-7; perhaps TRBD2 as D (6 bases). The CDR3 is made up of 15 amino acids. CDR1 is DFQATT and CDR2 is SNEGSKA in the germline V gene (reference sequence). Trimming took off 6 bases at V and 1 base at J, with 19 bases between the two ends. The CDR3 nucleotides are TGCAGTGCCACATTTAGCGGACGGGGTTCCTACGAGCAGTACTTC. Protein: CSATFSGRGSYEQYF.

In this sample, this clonotype turned up a few times. The chain links TRBV5-1 to TRBJ2-5; 9 nucleotides agree with TRBD2. V trimming: 2 bases; J trimming: 0 bases; junction bases outside the gene matches: 2. Germline assignment: CDR1 SGHRS and CDR2 YFSETQ. This CDR3 comprises 15 residues. The DNA of the CDR3 is TGCGCCAGCAGCTTCCTAGCGGGATACCAAGAGACCCAGTACTTC. Its protein is CASSFLAGYQETQYF.

This clonotype has more than one count but fewer than ten. The rearrangement uses TRBV12-3 or TRBV12-4 and TRBJ2-1; D gene uncertain. The V gene lost 3 bases and the J gene lost 9 bases, with 15 bases spanning the gap. The CDR3 loop spans 14 amino acids. For the CDR3, the DNA is TGTGCCAGCAGTTTTCGCGGTTACAATGTTGAGCAGTTCTTC. It encodes CASSFRGYNVEQFF.

The chain combines TRBV7-9 with TRBJ1-1, with TRBD1 matching over 8 bases. The J segment lost 3 bases and the V segment lost 6 bases, leaving 3 bases of the junction unmatched. There are 13 residues in the CDR3. Per the germline V gene, CDR1 is SEHNR and CDR2 is FQNEAQ (reference sequence). CDR3 residues: CASRLQGDTEAFF. The DNA for the CDR3 is TGTGCCAGCAGATTACAGGGGGACACTGAAGCTTTCTTT.

This clonotype turned up a few times. This chain uses TRBV3-1 with TRBJ1-5; no definite D call. Germline V CDR1 and CDR2: LGHDT, YNNKEL (reference sequence). This CDR3 is built from 14 residues. Trimming took 1 base from V and 4 from J, leaving 8 bases between them. The CDR3 sequence is CASSQAGQNQPQHF. The CDR3 region has the DNA TGTGCCAGCAGCCAAGCCGGGCAGAATCAGCCCCAGCATTTT.

The chain combines TRBV19 with TRBJ2-7; D may be TRBD1 (5 bases). The CDR3 extends over 14 amino acids. Per the germline V gene, CDR1 is LNHDA and CDR2 is SQIVND (reference sequence). Trimming pared 3 bases from V and 3 bases from J, leaving 12 bases between. Here the CDR3 DNA reads TGTGCCAGTAGTATTTTGGGGCAGAGCTACGAGCAGTACTTC. Its protein product is CASSILGQSYEQYF.

At least ten counts were recorded for this clonotype. The chain uses TRBV15 and TRBJ1-5; 7 bases agree with TRBD1. The CDR3 sequence is 15 residues long. Germline CDR1 and CDR2: LNHNV and YYDKDF (reference sequence). Unmatched junction bases numbered 6, after V lost 1 base and J lost 6 bases. The CDR3 protein is CATSRGAQGGQPQHF. In DNA form, the CDR3 reads TGTGCCACCAGCAGAGGTGCGCAGGGGGGTCAGCCCCAGCATTTT.

The genes are TRBV20-1 and TRBJ2-2, with TRBD2 identical over 7 bases. CDR3 size: 14 residues. The germline V gene encodes CDR1 DFQATT and CDR2 SNEGSKA (reference sequence). Trimming cost V 4 bases and J 4 bases; bases outside gene matches: 6. The DNA for the CDR3 is TGCAGTGCTACGGCTAGCGGAAGCACCGGGGAGCTGTTTTTT. Protein sequence: CSATASGSTGELFF.

This clonotype was detected a few times. The chain recombines TRBV5-8 with TRBJ2-4, with a possible D match to TRBD2 (5 bases). V lost 3 bases and J lost 1, with 17 bases in between. The CDR3 loop spans 17 amino acids. Germline lookup yields CDR1 SGHTS and CDR2 YDEGEE. The CDR3 nucleotides are TGTGCCAGCAGCTCGGCCCGGGCTCCGGGGGCCAAAAACATTCAGTACTTC. Translating gives CASSSARAPGAKNIQYF. The full variable domain, rest sourced from reference TRBV5-8 and TRBJ2-4, is EAGVTQSPTHLIKTRGQQATLRCSPISGHTSVYWYQQALGLGLQFLLWYDEGEERNRGNFPPRFSGRQFPNYSSELNVNALELEDSALYLCASSSARAPGAKNIQYFGAGTRLSVL.